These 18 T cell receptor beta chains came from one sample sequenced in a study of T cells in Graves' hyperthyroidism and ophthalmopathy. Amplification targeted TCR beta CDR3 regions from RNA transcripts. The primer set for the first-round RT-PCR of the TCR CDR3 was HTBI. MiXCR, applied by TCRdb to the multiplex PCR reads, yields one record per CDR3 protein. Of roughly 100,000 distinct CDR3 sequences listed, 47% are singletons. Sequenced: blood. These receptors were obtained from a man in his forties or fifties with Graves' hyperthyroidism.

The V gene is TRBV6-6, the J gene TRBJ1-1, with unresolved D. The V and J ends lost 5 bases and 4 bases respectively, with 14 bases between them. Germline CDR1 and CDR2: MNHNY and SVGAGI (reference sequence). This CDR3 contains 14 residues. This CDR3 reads CASSGFVGSTEAFF. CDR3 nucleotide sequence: TGTGCCAGCAGTGGGTTTGTGGGAAGCACTGAAGCTTTCTTT.

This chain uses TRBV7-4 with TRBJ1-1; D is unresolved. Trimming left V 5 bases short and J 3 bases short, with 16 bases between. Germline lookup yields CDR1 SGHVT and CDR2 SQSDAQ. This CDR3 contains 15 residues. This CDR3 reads CASSVGLGLDTEAFF. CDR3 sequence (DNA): TGTGCCAGCAGCGTTGGACTGGGGTTGGACACTGAAGCTTTCTTT.

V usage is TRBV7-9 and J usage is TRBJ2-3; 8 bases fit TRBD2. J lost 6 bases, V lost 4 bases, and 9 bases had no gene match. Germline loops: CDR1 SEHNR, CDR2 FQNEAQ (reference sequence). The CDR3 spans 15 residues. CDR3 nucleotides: TGTGCCAGCAGCTATCCCGGGGGGGCGCTGGATACGCAGTATTTT. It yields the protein CASSYPGGALDTQYF.

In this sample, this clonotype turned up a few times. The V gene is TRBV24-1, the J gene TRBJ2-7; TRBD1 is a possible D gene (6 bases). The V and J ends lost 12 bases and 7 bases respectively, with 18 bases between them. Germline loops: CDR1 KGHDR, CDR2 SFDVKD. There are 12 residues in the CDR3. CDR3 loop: CAWSDQGWEQYF. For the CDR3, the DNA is TGTGCCTGGAGTGACCAGGGGTGGGAGCAGTACTTC.

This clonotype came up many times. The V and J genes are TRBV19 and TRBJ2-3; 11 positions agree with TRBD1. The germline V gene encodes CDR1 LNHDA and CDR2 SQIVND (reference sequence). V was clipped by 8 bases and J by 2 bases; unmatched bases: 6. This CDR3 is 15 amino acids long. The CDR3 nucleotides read TGTGCCAGTGGGACAGGGGGTTGGTCCACAGATACGCAGTATTTT. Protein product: CASGTGGWSTDTQYF.

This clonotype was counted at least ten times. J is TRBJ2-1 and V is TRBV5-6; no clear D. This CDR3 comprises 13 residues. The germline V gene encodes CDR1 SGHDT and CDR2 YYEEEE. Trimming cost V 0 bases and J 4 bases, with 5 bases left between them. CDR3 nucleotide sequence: TGTGCCAGCAGCTTGGGGCAATACAATGAGCAGTTCTTC. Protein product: CASSLGQYNEQFF. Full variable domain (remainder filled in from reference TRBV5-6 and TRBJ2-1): DAGVTQSPTHLIKTRGQQVTLRCSPKSGHDTVSWYQQALGQGPQFIFQYYEEEERQRGNFPDRFSGHQFPNYSSELNVNALLLGDSALYLCASSLGQYNEQFFGPGTRLTVL.

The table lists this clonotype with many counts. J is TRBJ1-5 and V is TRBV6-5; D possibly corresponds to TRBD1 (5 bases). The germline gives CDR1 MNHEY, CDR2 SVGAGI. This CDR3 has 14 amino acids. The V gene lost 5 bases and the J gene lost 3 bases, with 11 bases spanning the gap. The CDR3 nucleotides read TGTGCCAGCAGTCCCACAGGACACAATCAGCCCCAGCATTTT. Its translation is CASSPTGHNQPQHF.

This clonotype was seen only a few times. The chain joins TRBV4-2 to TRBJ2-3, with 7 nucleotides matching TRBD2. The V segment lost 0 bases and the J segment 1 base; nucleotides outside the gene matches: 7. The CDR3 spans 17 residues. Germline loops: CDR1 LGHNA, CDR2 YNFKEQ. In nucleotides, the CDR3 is TGTGCCAGCAGCCAAGATCTGAGCGGGGCCCGCACAGATACGCAGTATTTT. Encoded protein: CASSQDLSGARTDTQYF.

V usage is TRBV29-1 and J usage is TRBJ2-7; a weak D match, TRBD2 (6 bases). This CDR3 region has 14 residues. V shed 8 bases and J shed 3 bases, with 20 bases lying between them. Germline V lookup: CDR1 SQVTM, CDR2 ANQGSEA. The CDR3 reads CSSYGPGLGYEQYF. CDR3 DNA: TGCAGCAGTTACGGGCCGGGACTGGGCTACGAGCAGTACTTC.

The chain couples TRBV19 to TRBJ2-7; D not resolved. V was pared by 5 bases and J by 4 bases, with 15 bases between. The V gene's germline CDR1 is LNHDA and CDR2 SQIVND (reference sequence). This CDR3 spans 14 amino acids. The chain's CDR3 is CASSPWSQRYEQYF. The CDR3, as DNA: TGTGCCAGTAGTCCCTGGAGCCAGAGGTACGAGCAGTACTTC.

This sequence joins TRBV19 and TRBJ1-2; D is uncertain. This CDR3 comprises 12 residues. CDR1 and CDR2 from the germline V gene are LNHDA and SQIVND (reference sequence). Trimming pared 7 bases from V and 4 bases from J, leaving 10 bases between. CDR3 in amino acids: CASTLGSYGYTF. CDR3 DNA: TGTGCCAGTACCCTCGGGAGCTATGGCTACACCTTC.

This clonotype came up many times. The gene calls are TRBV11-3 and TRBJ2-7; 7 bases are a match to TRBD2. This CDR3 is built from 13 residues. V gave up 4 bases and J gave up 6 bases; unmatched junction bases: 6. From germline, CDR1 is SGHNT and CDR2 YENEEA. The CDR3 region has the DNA TGTGCCAGCAGCTACCGCCCTAGCGGCGAGCAGTACTTC. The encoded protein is CASSYRPSGEQYF. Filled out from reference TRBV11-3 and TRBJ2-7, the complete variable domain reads EAGVVQSPRYKIIEKKQPVAFWCNPISGHNTLYWYLQNLGQGPELLIRYENEEAVDDSQLPKDRFSAERLKGVDSTLKIQPAELGDSAVYLCASSYRPSGEQYFGPGTRLTVT.

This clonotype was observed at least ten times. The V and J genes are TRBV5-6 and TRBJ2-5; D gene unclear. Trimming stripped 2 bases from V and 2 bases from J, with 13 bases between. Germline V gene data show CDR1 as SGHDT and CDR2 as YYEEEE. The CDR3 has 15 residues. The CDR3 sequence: CASSLERNLQETQYF. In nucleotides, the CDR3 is TGTGCCAGCAGCTTAGAACGGAACTTACAAGAGACCCAGTACTTC. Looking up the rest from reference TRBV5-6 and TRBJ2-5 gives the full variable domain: DAGVTQSPTHLIKTRGQQVTLRCSPKSGHDTVSWYQQALGQGPQFIFQYYEEEERQRGNFPDRFSGHQFPNYSSELNVNALLLGDSALYLCASSLERNLQETQYFGPGTRLLVL.

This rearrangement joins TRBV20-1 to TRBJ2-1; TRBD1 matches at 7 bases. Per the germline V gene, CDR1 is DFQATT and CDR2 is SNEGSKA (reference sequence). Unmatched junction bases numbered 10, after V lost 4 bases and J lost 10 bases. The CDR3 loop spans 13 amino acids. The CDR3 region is CSAKYRGVGEQFF. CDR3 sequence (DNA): TGCAGTGCTAAATACAGGGGAGTGGGCGAGCAGTTCTTC.

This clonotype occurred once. The CDR3 loop reads CSAPRGVSGWNSYEQYF. CDR3 nucleotide sequence: TGCAGTGCCCCCAGGGGGGTTAGCGGGTGGAACTCCTACGAGCAGTACTTC. This chain links TRBV20-1 with TRBJ2-7, with D perhaps matching TRBD1 or TRBD2 (7 bases each). The CDR3 consists of 17 residues. Germline values: CDR1 DFQATT, CDR2 SNEGSKA (reference sequence). The V end lost 6 bases, the J end lost 0 bases, and 24 bases lay between the germline ends.

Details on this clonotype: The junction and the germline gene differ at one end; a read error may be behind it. CDR3 residues: CASSLALAGNTGELFF. In DNA form, the CDR3 reads TGTGCTAGCAGCTTGGCCTTAGCGGGGAACACCGGGGAGCTGTTTTTT. This sequence joins TRBV7-7 and TRBJ2-2, with TRBD2 matching over 7 bases. The V gene's germline CDR1 is SSHAT and CDR2 FNYEAQ (reference sequence). The CDR3 is made up of 16 amino acids.

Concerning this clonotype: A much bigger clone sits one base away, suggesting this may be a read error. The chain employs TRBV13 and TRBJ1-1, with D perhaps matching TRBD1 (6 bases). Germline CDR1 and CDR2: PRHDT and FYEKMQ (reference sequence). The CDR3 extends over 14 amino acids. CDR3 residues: CASNVGGQNTEAYF. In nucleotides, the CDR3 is TGTGCCAGTAATGTGGGGGGGCAGAACACTGAAGCTTACTTT.

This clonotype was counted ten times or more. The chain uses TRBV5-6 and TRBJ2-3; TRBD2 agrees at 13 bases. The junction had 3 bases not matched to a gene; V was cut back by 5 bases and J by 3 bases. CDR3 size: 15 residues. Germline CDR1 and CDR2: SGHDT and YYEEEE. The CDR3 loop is CASSGLAGDTDTQYF. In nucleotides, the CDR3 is TGTGCCAGCAGTGGACTAGCGGGGGATACAGATACGCAGTATTTT.